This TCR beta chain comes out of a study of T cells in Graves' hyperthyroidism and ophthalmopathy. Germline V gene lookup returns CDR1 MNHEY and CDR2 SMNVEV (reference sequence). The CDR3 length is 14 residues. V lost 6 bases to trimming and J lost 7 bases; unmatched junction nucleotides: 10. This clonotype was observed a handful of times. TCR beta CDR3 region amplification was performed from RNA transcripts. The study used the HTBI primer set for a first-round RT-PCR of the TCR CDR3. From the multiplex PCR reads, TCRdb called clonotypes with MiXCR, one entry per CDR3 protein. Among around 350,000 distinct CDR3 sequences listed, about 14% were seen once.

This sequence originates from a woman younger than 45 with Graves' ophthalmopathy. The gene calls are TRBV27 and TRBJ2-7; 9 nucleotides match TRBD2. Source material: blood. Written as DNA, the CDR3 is TGTGCCAGCAGCCAGCCGGGACTAGCTCATGAGCAGTACTTC. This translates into CASSQPGLAHEQYF.